The 21 T cell receptor beta chains reported below all come from one sample, sequenced in a study of metastatic and nonmetastatic thyroid tumors (dated by TCRdb to about 2020). None of the patients had been given any treatment before thyroid surgery. Library preparation employed PCR. The listed sequencing device is Illumina HiSeq 4000. TCRdb applied fastp at Q25 and MiXCR to the public reads, then kept only in-frame beta chains. Here the sample has 15,000 to 20,000 clones; 33% occur a single time. Roughly 12% of the sample goes to the ten largest clones. Sequencing used tumor tissue. The receptors were gathered from a male donor with papillary thyroid cancer or a benign thyroid nodule (not recorded which). Some clones in this sample may be carry-over from other donors' samples.

This clone appeared a few times. This chain uses TRBV27 with TRBJ1-2; D is possibly TRBD1 (5 bases). V was clipped by 6 bases and J by 8 bases, with 28 bases between them. CDR1 MNHEY and CDR2 SMNVEV come from the germline V gene (reference sequence). CDR3 size: 17 residues. The CDR3 reads CASSYSHSRQWMRGYTF. In DNA form, the CDR3 reads TGTGCCAGCAGCTACTCCCATTCTCGACAGTGGATGAGGGGCTACACCTTC.

The J gene is TRBJ1-5, the V gene TRBV7-2; D perhaps matches TRBD1 (5 bases). V was cut by 1 base and J by 1 base, with 5 bases left in between. CDR3 length: 14 amino acids. Germline V CDR1 and CDR2: SGHTA, FQGNSA. The CDR3 DNA sequence: TGTGCCAGCAGCTTAGGACAGAGCAATCAGCCCCAGCATTTT. Its translation: CASSLGQSNQPQHF.

This clone was counted many times. This may stem from a read error, because a much larger clone lies one nucleotide away. This chain uses TRBV9 with TRBJ1-6, with no clear D. This CDR3 has 16 residues. Trimming stripped 0 bases from V and 6 bases from J, with 13 bases between. The germline V gene encodes CDR1 SGDLS and CDR2 YYNGEE. CDR3 residues: CASSVGGARGNSPLHF. CDR3 nucleotides: TGTGCCAGCAGCGTAGGAGGAGCACGGGGTAATTCACCCCTCCACTTT.

This clone has at least ten counts. The V and J genes are TRBV12-5 and TRBJ2-1; D gene uncertain. The CDR3 has 21 amino acids. Between the trimmed V and J ends, which lost 0 bases and 0 bases, there was a span of 24 bases. Looked up from germline, CDR1 is LGHNT and CDR2 is FRNRAP. CDR3 residues: CASGLVPLGPLISSSYNEQFF. The DNA for the CDR3 is TGTGCTAGTGGTTTGGTACCTTTAGGACCTCTAATTTCAAGCTCCTACAATGAGCAGTTCTTC.

This clone was seen many times. CDR3 protein: CASSSTRQVGVGTSGENEQFF. CDR3 in DNA: TGTGCCAGCAGTTCAACTAGACAGGTGGGAGTGGGGACTAGCGGGGAGAATGAGCAGTTCTTC. This chain uses TRBV6-2 or TRBV6-3 with TRBJ2-1; the match to TRBD2 covers 13 bases. Germline loops: CDR1 MNHEY, CDR2 SVGEGT. CDR3 length: 21 amino acids. Trimming at V came to 4 bases and at J to 7 bases, leaving 22 bases not matched to a gene.

This clone came up many times. J is TRBJ1-1 and V is TRBV18; the D gene is possibly TRBD1 (5 bases). The V gene lost 1 base and the J gene lost 1 base, with 7 bases spanning the gap. The CDR3 runs 14 residues. The germline gives CDR1 KGHSH, CDR2 LQKENI. CDR3 residues: CASSPRGGNTEAFF. In DNA, the CDR3 is TGTGCCAGCTCACCACGGGGGGGGAACACTGAAGCTTTCTTT.

This clone has a handful of counts. The chain carries TRBV19 and TRBJ2-1; TRBD1 agrees at 7 bases. The CDR3 is made up of 12 amino acids. CDR1 is LNHDA and CDR2 is SQIVND in the germline V gene (reference sequence). Losses at the gene ends were 5 bases for V and 13 bases for J; bases not matched to a gene: 8. The CDR3 DNA reads TGTGCCAGTAGTCTCGACAGGGAACTCCAGTTCTTC. Translated: CASSLDRELQFF. The full variable domain, its missing parts supplied by reference TRBV19 and TRBJ2-1, is DGGITQSPKYLFRKEGQNVTLSCEQNLNHDAMYWYRQDPGQGLRLIYYSQIVNDFQKGDIAEGYSVSREKKESFPLTVTSAQKNPTAFYLCASSLDRELQFFGPGTRLTVL.

This clone was found many times. This chain links TRBV7-2 with TRBJ2-7, with 12 bases identical to TRBD2. Trimming at V came to 3 bases and at J to 5 bases, leaving 14 bases not matched to a gene. This CDR3 region has 18 residues. Germline V gene data show CDR1 as SGHTA and CDR2 as FQGNSA. The CDR3 loop reads CASSFFQELAGGSNEQYF. The CDR3 DNA sequence: TGTGCCAGCAGCTTTTTTCAAGAGCTAGCGGGAGGGTCCAACGAGCAGTACTTC.

This sequence joins TRBV30 and TRBJ2-7; 7 bases are shared with TRBD1. Germline V lookup: CDR1 GTSNPN, CDR2 SVGIG (reference sequence). V lost 1 base, J lost 3 bases, and 6 bases stayed unmatched. The CDR3 has 14 amino acids. The CDR3 region has the DNA TGTGCCTGGAGTGGGGACAGCCAGTACTACGAGCAGTACTTC. It is translated as CAWSGDSQYYEQYF. Variable domain in full (rest from reference TRBV30 and TRBJ2-7): SQTIHQWPATLVQPVGSPLSLECTVEGTSNPNLYWYRQAAGRGLQLLFYSVGIGQISSEVPQNLSASRPQDRQFILSSKKLLLSDSGFYLCAWSGDSQYYEQYFGPGTRLTVT.

At least ten counts were recorded for this clone. Other DNA sequences in the same sample also yield this CDR3. The genes are TRBV20-1 and TRBJ1-3; TRBD1 is a possible D gene (5 bases). This CDR3 is 16 amino acids long. The V end lost 2 bases, the J end lost 3 bases, and 17 bases lay between the germline ends. Germline assignment: CDR1 DFQATT and CDR2 SNEGSKA (reference sequence). The CDR3 reads CSARPILWGDGNTIYF. CDR3 nucleotides: TGCAGTGCTAGACCGATACTGTGGGGCGATGGAAACACCATATATTTT.

The chain carries TRBV5-1 and TRBJ1-2; no clear D. The CDR3 consists of 15 residues. With 1 base removed from V and 0 bases from J, the gap between germline ends came to 10 bases. Germline CDR1 SGHRS, CDR2 YFSETQ. As DNA, the CDR3 is TGCGCCAGCAGCTTGCTCCCCAGTTCTAACTATGGCTACACCTTC. It specifies CASSLLPSSNYGYTF. The whole variable domain, filled in from reference TRBV5-1 and TRBJ1-2, reads KAGVTQTPRYLIKTRGQQVTLSCSPISGHRSVSWYQQTPGQGLQFLFEYFSETQRNKGNFPGRFSGRQFSNSRSEMNVSTLELGDSALYLCASSLLPSSNYGYTFGSGTRLTVV.

This rearrangement joins TRBV5-1 to TRBJ2-7; perhaps D is TRBD1 or TRBD2 (5 bases each). From germline, CDR1 is SGHRS and CDR2 YFSETQ. Deletions cut 4 bases from V and 6 bases from J, with 17 bases between. The CDR3 contains 14 residues. CDR3: CASSLVGDIREQYF. CDR3 DNA sequence: TGCGCCAGCAGCCTTGTGGGGGATATCCGCGAGCAGTACTTC.

This clone has a count of ten or more. The V call is TRBV2, the J call TRBJ2-2, with 7 bases aligning to TRBD1. Per germline, CDR1 SNHLY and CDR2 FYNNEI. This CDR3 region has 13 residues. V trimming: 4 bases; J trimming: 5 bases; junction bases outside the gene matches: 1. The DNA of the CDR3 is TGTGCCAGCAGTGGCAGGGGGACCGGGGAGCTGTTTTTT. Translation gives CASSGRGTGELFF.

This clone has just a few counts. J is TRBJ1-2 and V is TRBV12-3 or TRBV12-4; a possible D gene is TRBD1 (6 bases). Deletions cut 6 bases from V and 8 bases from J, with 13 bases between. The CDR3 extends over 12 amino acids. CDR3 sequence (DNA): TGTGCCAGCAGCTCAAGGGGGGGGGGCTACACCTTC. Protein product: CASSSRGGGYTF.

This clone appeared many times. The V and J genes are TRBV28 and TRBJ2-5, with 11 bases aligning to TRBD2. In germline, CDR1 is MDHEN, CDR2 SYDVKM. CDR3 length: 14 residues. The V and J ends lost 8 bases and 4 bases, in that order; junction bases with no gene match: 6. CDR3 residues: CASVAGGPGETQYF. CDR3 coding DNA: TGTGCCAGCGTAGCGGGAGGGCCGGGAGAGACCCAGTACTTC.

V usage is TRBV28 and J usage is TRBJ2-7; 10 bases are a match to TRBD2. Germline V CDR1 and CDR2: MDHEN, SYDVKM. The CDR3 totals 16 residues. The trim removed 5 bases at V and 2 bases at J, leaving 9 bases unmatched. The CDR3 is CASSRLAGAVAYEQYF. The CDR3 DNA sequence: TGTGCCAGCAGTAGACTAGCGGGTGCTGTGGCCTACGAGCAGTACTTC. The full variable domain, with the rest looked up from reference TRBV28 and TRBJ2-7, is DVKVTQSSRYLVKRTGEKVFLECVQDMDHENMFWYRQDPGLGLRLIYFSYDVKMKEKGDIPEGYSVSREKKERFSLILESASTNQTSMYLCASSRLAGAVAYEQYFGPGTRLTVT.

In its sample, this clone was seen a few times. One end of the junction is discordant with germline, which a read error may explain. The chain combines TRBV28 with TRBJ2-5; 8 nucleotides line up with TRBD2. Per germline, CDR1 MDHEN and CDR2 SYDVKM. The CDR3 contains 9 residues. Here the CDR3 reads CASGTRAFF. CDR3 in DNA: TGTGCCAGCGGGACTAGGGCGTTCTTC.

This clone was seen repeatedly, ten times or more. It may be a read error: a sequence one base away is much more abundant. The chain uses TRBV6-5 and TRBJ2-1, with 9 bases lining up with TRBD2. With 3 bases clipped from V and 4 bases from J, the junction kept 10 bases outside the gene matches. In germline, CDR1 is MNHEY, CDR2 SVGAGI. CDR3 length equals 17 residues. The CDR3 DNA reads as TGTGCCAGCAGTTATGGGGGACTGGCGGGGGGGTACAATGAGCAGTTCTTC. As protein: CASSYGGLAGGYNEQFF.

This clone has just a few counts. The V gene is TRBV28, the J gene TRBJ1-5; D is undetermined. The CDR3 runs to 16 residues. V was shortened by 3 bases and J by 7 bases, with 19 bases between the two germline ends. Germline V CDR1 and CDR2: MDHEN, SYDVKM. The CDR3 protein is CASSFLGVGIGQPQHF. CDR3 nucleotides: TGTGCCAGCAGTTTTTTGGGTGTTGGTATAGGCCAGCCCCAGCATTTT.

In its sample, this clone was seen many times. This chain joins TRBV10-1 and TRBJ1-1, with 8 bases that match TRBD1. The germline gives CDR1 WNHNN, CDR2 SYGVQD (reference sequence). J lost 11 bases, V lost 6 bases, and 8 bases had no gene match. CDR3 length equals 12 residues. CDR3 in amino acids: CASSDWTGTAFF. In nucleotides, the CDR3 is TGCGCCAGCAGCGATTGGACAGGGACCGCTTTCTTT.

At least ten counts were recorded for this clone. This chain joins TRBV5-6 and TRBJ2-5; 9 nucleotides match TRBD2. CDR3 size: 15 residues. Losses at the gene ends were 3 bases for V and 4 bases for J; bases not matched to a gene: 7. Germline V gene sequence: CDR1 SGHDT, CDR2 YYEEEE. DNA of the CDR3: TGTGCCAGCAGCTCCGATGCGGGAGGGGTAGAGACCCAGTACTTC. This translates into CASSSDAGGVETQYF.